These 21 T cell receptor beta chains originate from one sample sequenced in a study of vaccination effects on CD4 cells after COVID-19. Sequencing was preceded by expansion of antigen-specific CD4+ T cells with viral peptide pools in the ViraFEST assay. Cells that had been cultured for ten to eleven days were the source of isolated CD4+ T cells. Vaccine recipients, nucleocapsid antibody negative, had no prior SARS-CoV-2 infection. Some clones are missing from TCRdb's copy, which holds only in-frame ones; the method was immunoSEQ multiplex PCR. The sample has 70,000 to 75,000 clones; approximately 70% are singletons. These receptors have no identified antigens. Here the sequenced sample was CD4+ T cells from PBMCs cultured with HCoV-OC43 spike peptides, taken before COVID-19 vaccination. Subset given: HCoV-OC43 spike overlapping peptide pool stimulation. These TCRs come from a human donor who received a COVID-19 vaccine.

This rearrangement joins TRBV30 to TRBJ2-2, with 7 positions matching TRBD2. The CDR3 has 14 amino acids. CDR1 is GTSNPN, CDR2 SVGIG, per germline (reference sequence). Trimming took 4 bases from V and 4 from J; bases not matched to a gene: 6. The CDR3 is CAWKTSSTTGELFF. The CDR3 bases are TGTGCCTGGAAGACTAGCTCGACCACCGGGGAGCTGTTTTTT. Complete variable domain (other parts from reference TRBV30 and TRBJ2-2): SQTIHQWPATLVQPVGSPLSLECTVEGTSNPNLYWYRQAAGRGLQLLFYSVGIGQISSEVPQNLSASRPQDRQFILSSKKLLLSDSGFYLCAWKTSSTTGELFFGEGSRLTVL.

The chain carries TRBV10-1 and TRBJ2-7, with D possibly matching TRBD2 (5 bases). CDR1 is WNHNN, CDR2 SYGVQD, per germline (reference sequence). The CDR3 length is 12 residues. CDR3 residues: CATLGGRNEQYV. The CDR3 nucleotides read TGCGCGACCCTCGGAGGAAGGAACGAGCAGTACGTC.

The genes are TRBV7-2 and TRBJ1-2; 7 bases are shared with TRBD1. With V trimmed by 4 bases and J by 7 bases, 15 bases remained unmatched. Germline V gene lookup returns CDR1 SGHTA and CDR2 FQGNSA. The CDR3 spans 16 residues. The CDR3 DNA follows: TGTGCCAGCAGCTCAGGGGGGGCCAGGTTGGAAAGTGGCTACACCTTC. Protein product: CASSSGGARLESGYTF.

This clone has a handful of counts. The rearrangement uses TRBV19 and TRBJ2-7, with D possibly matching TRBD2 (7 bases). The CDR3 runs 15 residues. V was cut by 1 base and J by 4 bases, with 14 bases left in between. Germline V lookup: CDR1 LNHDA, CDR2 SQIVND (reference sequence). The CDR3 DNA is TGTGCCAGTAGTATAGCGGGGGGCCCGCAATACGAGCAGTACGTC. Translated: CASSIAGGPQYEQYV.

This clone has just a few counts. CDR3: CASSLEGPRGEQYV. The CDR3 nucleotides are TGCGCCAGCAGCTTGGAAGGGCCGCGGGGCGAGCAGTACGTC. This chain connects TRBV5-1 to TRBJ2-7; the D gene is possibly TRBD2 (6 bases). From germline, CDR1 is SGHRS and CDR2 YFSETQ. CDR3 length: 14 amino acids. Trimming left V 0 bases short and J 6 bases short, with 13 bases between.

The chain carries TRBV7-2 and TRBJ1-2; D not resolved. The V and J ends lost 8 bases and 2 bases respectively, with 9 bases between them. The CDR3 contains 12 residues. The germline gives CDR1 SGHTA, CDR2 FQGNSA. CDR3 nucleotides: TGTGCCAGCGGGAGGGTGAACTATGGCTACACCTTC. Its protein is CASGRVNYGYTF.

This rearrangement joins TRBV6-5 to TRBJ1-5; D is undetermined. Looked up from germline, CDR1 is MNHEY and CDR2 is SVGAGI. The V and J ends lost 6 bases and 5 bases respectively, with 17 bases between them. The CDR3 extends over 15 amino acids. In nucleotides, the CDR3 is TGTGCCAGCAGACCATCGGGCAACACGGATCAGCCCCAGCATTTT. It specifies CASRPSGNTDQPQHF.

The chain couples TRBV19 to TRBJ1-5, with unresolved D. The CDR3 runs to 12 residues. Per the germline V gene, CDR1 is LNHDA and CDR2 is SQIVND (reference sequence). V lost 3 bases to trimming and J lost 4 bases, with 4 bases between them. CDR3 amino acids: CASSIGNQPQHF. CDR3 bases: TGTGCCAGTAGTATTGGTAATCAGCCCCAGCATTTT. Combining the CDR3 with reference TRBV19 and TRBJ1-5 gives the whole variable domain DGGITQSPKYLFRKEGQNVTLSCEQNLNHDAMYWYRQDPGQGLRLIYYSQIVNDFQKGDIAEGYSVSREKKESFPLTVTSAQKNPTAFYLCASSIGNQPQHFGDGTRLSIL.

The chain recombines TRBV5-1 with TRBJ1-1; maybe TRBD1 (5 bases). The CDR3 has 15 amino acids. Trimming took off 0 bases at V and 4 bases at J, with 13 bases between the two ends. Germline V CDR1 and CDR2: SGHRS, YFSETQ. CDR3 DNA: TGCGCCAGCAGCTTGGGTCTGGACAAGTTCACTGAAGCTTTCTTT. It codes for CASSLGLDKFTEAFF.

The rearrangement joins TRBV5-1 to TRBJ2-2; no clear D gene. V was trimmed by 0 bases and J by 3 bases, leaving 12 bases between them. Per germline, CDR1 SGHRS and CDR2 YFSETQ. The CDR3 consists of 16 residues. The CDR3 loop is CASSLVGSKDTGELFF. The CDR3 DNA reads TGCGCCAGCAGCTTGGTTGGGTCCAAGGACACCGGGGAGCTGTTTTTT.

The chain combines TRBV6-5 with TRBJ2-7; a weak D match, TRBD2 (5 bases). The CDR3 spans 13 residues. The germline V gene encodes CDR1 MNHEY and CDR2 SVGAGI. V lost 5 bases to trimming and J lost 0 bases, with 8 bases between them. Here the CDR3 DNA reads TGTGCCAGCAGTCTAGGGAGCTCCTACGAGCAGTACGTC. It translates to CASSLGSSYEQYV.

This clone was detected only a few times. The rearrangement joins TRBV12-2 to TRBJ2-7. TRBV12-2 is a pseudogene locus. The CDR3 sequence is 8 residues long. CDR3 DNA: TGTGCAAGTCGCTCCACACTCGTC. It translates to CASRSTLV.

The genes are TRBV6-6 and TRBJ2-2, with TRBD2 matching over 10 bases. The CDR3 is 15 residues long. Losses at the gene ends were 6 bases for V and 6 bases for J; bases not matched to a gene: 7. Germline CDR1 and CDR2: MNHNY and SVGAGI (reference sequence). The CDR3 spells CASSPQGTSAGELFF. The CDR3 nucleotides are TGTGCCAGCAGCCCCCAGGGGACTAGCGCCGGGGAGCTGTTTTTT.

The chain joins TRBV5-1 to TRBJ1-2, with 10 bases aligning to TRBD1. V trimming: 4 bases; J trimming: 8 bases; junction bases outside the gene matches: 8. CDR1 and CDR2 from the germline V gene are SGHRS and YFSETQ. CDR3 length: 14 residues. CDR3 nucleotides: TGCGCCAGCAGCCCGGGGACAGGGGCTTGGGGCTACACCTTC. Protein sequence: CASSPGTGAWGYTF.

This clone came up a few times. The V gene is TRBV3-1 (or the pseudogene TRBV3-2), the J gene TRBJ1-1; D might be TRBD1 (6 bases). V shed 2 bases and J shed 6 bases, with 13 bases lying between them. This CDR3 contains 14 residues. In germline, CDR1 is LGHDT, CDR2 YNNKEL (reference sequence). CDR3 sequence reads: CASSQPGVAAEAFF. The DNA of the CDR3 is TGTGCCAGCAGCCAACCAGGGGTTGCTGCTGAAGCTTTCTTT.

The gene calls are TRBV6-2 or TRBV6-3 and TRBJ1-5; a possible D gene is TRBD1 (5 bases). CDR1 is MNHEY and CDR2 is SVGEGT in the germline V gene. Trimming removed 0 bases from V and 0 bases from J, with 18 bases in between. The CDR3 is 19 residues long. CDR3 DNA: TGTGCCAGCAGTTACTCGCTGGGGGGAAAGATTTATAGCAATCAGCCCCAGCATTTT. It codes for CASSYSLGGKIYSNQPQHF.

In its sample, this clone was seen a few times. The chain's CDR3 is CATSGSVETQYF. The CDR3 DNA sequence: TGTGCCACCAGTGGCTCGGTGGAGACCCAGTACTTC. The rearrangement joins TRBV24-1 to TRBJ2-5, with D uncertain. The CDR3 extends over 12 amino acids. The V end was cut by 5 bases, the J end by 5 bases, with 8 bases between. Germline lookup yields CDR1 KGHDR and CDR2 SFDVKD.

This clone has a single count. The chain links TRBV4-1 to TRBJ1-6, with a weak D call TRBD1 (5 bases). The germline CDR1 and CDR2 sequences are MGHRA and YSYEKL. The V end lost 0 bases, the J end lost 10 bases, and 16 bases lay between the germline ends. CDR3 size: 16 residues. Here the CDR3 reads CASSQDERGGYSPLHF. Written as DNA, the CDR3 is TGCGCCAGCAGCCAAGACGAAAGGGGTGGATACTCACCCCTCCACTTT.

The DNA of the CDR3 is TGTGCCAGCAGCCAAGATTTGAGGAGCACAGATACGCAGTATTTT. Amino acid sequence: CASSQDLRSTDTQYF. The chain links TRBV4-2 to TRBJ2-3, with D uncertain. CDR3 length equals 15 residues. V shed 0 bases and J shed 0 bases, with 7 bases lying between them. The germline V gene encodes CDR1 LGHNA and CDR2 YNFKEQ.

The chain recombines TRBV10-3 with TRBJ1-1, with D perhaps matching TRBD1 (5 bases). Germline V lookup: CDR1 ENHRY, CDR2 SYGVKD. This CDR3 region has 14 residues. V lost 10 bases and J 3 bases, leaving 18 bases between the germline ends. As DNA, the CDR3 is TGTGCCACCCAACCCCTCCAGGGTCACACTGAAGCTTTCTTT. Translated, it gives CATQPLQGHTEAFF.

The CDR3 sequence: CASNSDFTGGQGYTF. CDR3 nucleotides: TGTGCCAGCAATTCCGACTTTACAGGGGGCCAAGGCTACACCTTC. The chain joins TRBV6-5 to TRBJ1-2; the match to TRBD1 covers 9 bases. Germline V lookup: CDR1 MNHEY, CDR2 SVGAGI. The CDR3 totals 15 residues. The V gene end was trimmed by 7 bases and the J gene end by 8 bases; junction bases not matched to a gene: 14.